These 19 T cell receptor beta chains were sequenced from one sample in a study of blood T cell repertoires in COVID-19 (dated by TCRdb to about 2020). The receptor library was made with the immunoSEQ multiplex PCR assay. The table comes from immuneACCESS by way of TCRdb, which keeps in-frame sequences with V and J called. Part of the clones is missing from these tables; in studies checked, under half for an unresolved V gene and the rest for unknown reasons. This sample holds roughly 250,000 clones; around 87% were observed only once. The biggest ten clones account for 1.5% to 2% of the sample. The sequenced sample consisted of PBMCs or T cells enriched from blood (not recorded which). These receptors came from a woman aged 45-59 years who had recovered from COVID-19.

The chain carries TRBV6-5 and TRBJ1-3, with 7 bases fitting TRBD1. The CDR3 totals 15 residues. Germline lookup yields CDR1 MNHEY and CDR2 SVGAGI. Germline trimming cut 5 bases from V and 4 bases from J; bases unmatched to any gene: 8. The CDR3 DNA sequence: TGTGCCAGCAGTACCCAGACAGGGAAAGGAAACACCATATATTTT. Residues: CASSTQTGKGNTIYF.

J is TRBJ2-6 and V is TRBV2, with 10 bases matching TRBD2. The V gene end was trimmed by 6 bases and the J gene end by 1 base; junction bases not matched to a gene: 6. The CDR3 is 17 residues long. The germline gives CDR1 SNHLY, CDR2 FYNNEI. The DNA of the CDR3 is TGTGCCAGCAGGCCAGCGGGAGGGCCTTCTGGGGCCAACGTCCTGACTTTC. This encodes CASRPAGGPSGANVLTF. The complete variable domain, with remaining parts taken from reference TRBV2 and TRBJ2-6, reads EPEVTQTPSHQVTQMGQEVILRCVPISNHLYFYWYRQILGQKVEFLVSFYNNEISEKSEIFDDQFSVERPDGSNFTLKIRSTKLEDSAMYFCASRPAGGPSGANVLTFGAGSRLTVL.

V and J are TRBV25-1 and TRBJ2-2; 9 bases are shared with TRBD2. The germline CDR1 and CDR2 sequences are MGHDK and SYGVNS. The CDR3 covers 15 residues. J gave up 7 bases and V 3 bases, and 6 bases lay outside the gene matches. CDR3 loop: CASSEISGRGGELFF. The CDR3 region has the DNA TGTGCCAGCAGTGAGATTAGCGGGAGAGGCGGGGAGCTGTTTTTT.

J is TRBJ2-1 and V is TRBV25-1; TRBD2 is a possible D gene (6 bases). Per germline, CDR1 MGHDK and CDR2 SYGVNS. This CDR3 region has 13 residues. The germline V and J ends were trimmed by 2 bases and 4 bases, with 6 bases remaining between them. The CDR3 bases are TGTGCCAGCAGTGAAGGGACTTACAATGAGCAGTTCTTC. This gives the protein CASSEGTYNEQFF.

The rearrangement joins TRBV5-1 to TRBJ2-1; TRBD2 matches at 7 bases. V lost 0 bases and J lost 10; bases outside the gene matches: 13. The germline gives CDR1 SGHRS, CDR2 YFSETQ. The CDR3 spans 16 residues. As DNA, the CDR3 is TGCGCCAGCAGCTTGGAGCCGGGGCGGGGGTCGGGGGAGCAGTTCTTC. Translating gives CASSLEPGRGSGEQFF.

CDR3 bases: TGTGCCAGCACCCAAGAAGGGGCCCGCACAGATACGCAGTATTTT. Encoded protein: CASTQEGARTDTQYF. The genes are TRBV9 and TRBJ2-3, with a tentative D call TRBD1 (5 bases). Germline CDR1 SGDLS, CDR2 YYNGEE. V was shortened by 6 bases and J by 1 base, with 15 bases between the two germline ends. This CDR3 contains 15 residues.

CDR3 bases: TGTGCCAGCAGCGCCCTACTCCGGGACAGGGGCAAAACTGAAGCTTTCTTT. It encodes CASSALLRDRGKTEAFF. The rearrangement links TRBV11-2 to TRBJ1-1, with 10 bases fitting TRBD1. Germline loops: CDR1 SGHAT, CDR2 FQNNGV. Trimming at V came to 5 bases and at J to 5 bases, leaving 14 bases not matched to a gene. CDR3 length equals 17 residues.

The chain uses TRBV2 and TRBJ2-7; possible D gene TRBD2, 5 bases. With 3 bases removed from V and 12 bases from J, the gap between germline ends came to 18 bases. The CDR3 sequence is 13 residues long. CDR1 and CDR2 (germline): SNHLY, FYNNEI. The CDR3 reads CASSDPGTSRGYF. The CDR3 DNA is TGTGCCAGCAGTGATCCGGGCACCTCCCGGGGGTACTTC.

The chain recombines TRBV27 with TRBJ2-2; 8 bases are a match to TRBD2. V gave up 7 bases and J gave up 6 bases; unmatched junction bases: 4. The CDR3 sequence is 13 residues long. Germline assignment: CDR1 MNHEY and CDR2 SMNVEV (reference sequence). The CDR3 sequence: CASISGSAGELFF. The CDR3 nucleotides read TGTGCCAGCATCAGCGGGAGCGCCGGGGAGCTGTTTTTT.

The V call is TRBV5-1, the J call TRBJ2-7, with D perhaps matching TRBD2 (5 bases). CDR3 length: 12 amino acids. Germline CDR1 and CDR2: SGHRS and YFSETQ. V was pared by 0 bases and J by 5 bases, with 6 bases between. CDR3 protein: CASSLAGDEQYF. In DNA form, the CDR3 reads TGCGCCAGCAGCTTGGCCGGGGACGAGCAGTACTTC.

The chain links TRBV5-4 to TRBJ1-6, with 9 nucleotides matching TRBD1. The CDR3 has 14 amino acids. Trimming removed 5 bases from V and 10 bases from J; junction bases left unmatched: 7. CDR1 SGHNT and CDR2 YYREEE come from the germline V gene (reference sequence). This CDR3 reads CASSPGQGRSPLHF. DNA for the CDR3: TGTGCCAGCAGTCCGGGACAGGGACGATCACCCCTCCACTTT.

The chain joins TRBV7-9 to TRBJ1-2; perhaps TRBD1 as D (6 bases). The germline CDR1 and CDR2 sequences are SEHNR and FQNEAQ (reference sequence). Trimming removed 1 base from V and 7 bases from J, with 7 bases in between. The length of the CDR3 is 12 residues. CDR3 region: CASSLVGAGYTF. Written as DNA, the CDR3 is TGTGCCAGCAGCTTAGTGGGGGCTGGCTACACCTTC.

The chain couples TRBV9 to TRBJ2-5; 8 bases fit TRBD2. The CDR3 spans 14 residues. V dropped 4 bases and J dropped 1; count of bases not matched to a gene: 3. Looked up from germline, CDR1 is SGDLS and CDR2 is YYNGEE. This CDR3 is CASSKREGQETQYF. The CDR3 bases are TGTGCCAGCAGCAAACGGGAGGGCCAAGAGACCCAGTACTTC.

CDR3 in amino acids: CASVRDRGEKLFF. The CDR3 nucleotides read TGTGCCAGCGTCCGGGACAGGGGTGAAAAACTGTTTTTT. This chain connects TRBV2 to TRBJ1-4; TRBD1 matches at 10 bases. Germline V CDR1 and CDR2: SNHLY, FYNNEI. V lost 8 bases and J lost 7; bases outside the gene matches: 4. This CDR3 comprises 13 residues.

The rearrangement links TRBV19 to TRBJ1-5; perhaps TRBD1 as D (6 bases). CDR1 is LNHDA, CDR2 SQIVND, per germline (reference sequence). The CDR3 is 14 amino acids. Trimming left V 2 bases short and J 3 bases short, with 8 bases between. CDR3: CASSIQGNNQPQHF. For the CDR3, the DNA is TGTGCCAGTAGTATACAGGGGAACAATCAGCCCCAGCATTTT.

This chain connects TRBV6-5 to TRBJ1-2, with D uncertain. The ends were cut back, 7 bases at V and 8 bases at J, with 20 bases in the middle. The CDR3 sequence is 14 residues long. Germline lookup yields CDR1 MNHEY and CDR2 SVGAGI. CDR3 region: CASIEEFEGRGYTF. The CDR3 coding sequence is TGTGCCAGCATAGAGGAATTTGAGGGCAGGGGCTACACCTTC.

CDR3 DNA: TGTGCCAGCAGCAGAGGGGACTGGACCTACGAGCAGTACTTC. Protein: CASSRGDWTYEQYF. The chain is built from TRBV7-8 and TRBJ2-7, with a possible D match to TRBD2 (6 bases). This CDR3 is 14 amino acids long. CDR1 SGHVS and CDR2 FQNEAQ come from the germline V gene. V shed 5 bases and J shed 2 bases, with 13 bases lying between them.

The chain employs TRBV5-1 and TRBJ2-2; 8 positions agree with TRBD1. V lost 1 base, J lost 1 base, and 0 bases stayed unmatched. This CDR3 region has 15 residues. CDR1 and CDR2 from the germline V gene are SGHRS and YFSETQ. The CDR3 DNA reads TGCGCCAGCAGCTTGACAGGGGGGAACACCGGGGAGCTGTTTTTT. It specifies CASSLTGGNTGELFF.

The J gene is TRBJ2-7, the V gene TRBV2, with a possible D match to TRBD1 (5 bases). The CDR3 covers 12 residues. Trimming cost V 8 bases and J 0 bases, with 8 bases left between them. CDR1 and CDR2 from the germline V gene are SNHLY and FYNNEI. The CDR3 region has the DNA TGTGCCAGCCAGACAGACTCCTACGAGCAGTACTTC. This gives the protein CASQTDSYEQYF.